This entry is about one T cell receptor (beta chain). Its antigen is not identified. Germline V gene lookup returns CDR1 SGHRS and CDR2 YFSETQ. The trim removed 0 bases at V and 1 base at J, leaving 4 bases unmatched. This CDR3 comprises 16 residues. This entry is derived from a study of cytomegalovirus exposure and HLA in healthy donors. General study points: Indistinguishable V segments, including TRBV6-2 and TRBV6-3, were excluded.

Researchers ran the PCR with 60 Vbeta and 13 Jbeta primers. Method: immunoSEQ multiplex PCR; TCRdb's copy keeps in-frame clones and lacks some. This sample's table has 150,000 to 200,000 clones. This chain connects TRBV5-1 to TRBJ2-1; 7 bases are a match to TRBD2. The receptor was isolated from a man aged 25-45 years in good health and CMV-seronegative. The source material was PBMCs. DNA of the CDR3: TGCGCCAGCAGCTTGGCCCCTAGCGGATCCTACAATGAGCAGTTCTTC. It translates to CASSLAPSGSYNEQFF.